This TCR beta chain was sequenced for a study of blood T cell repertoires in COVID-19. Looking at the study overall: Both acute and convalescent COVID-19 samples were obtained from the United States, Italy and Spain.

Looked up from germline, CDR1 is SNHLY and CDR2 is FYNNEI. The CDR3 sequence is 15 residues long. The V gene end was trimmed by 5 bases and the J gene end by 3 bases; junction bases not matched to a gene: 6. Participant ages covered roughly 18 to 89 years across around 22 US areas. Categorization into cohorts depended on clinical history that participants reported. TCRdb's table, derived via immunoSEQ multiplex PCR, lists solely in-frame clones and lacks some. There are fewer than 300,000 clones in the sample; about nine tenths occur only once, and roughly 1.1% lies in the top ten. This TCR came from a woman between 25 and 40 years old who had recovered from COVID-19. Sequencing was performed on PBMCs or T cells enriched from blood (not recorded which). V is TRBV2 and J is TRBJ2-7, with 11 bases fitting TRBD2. As DNA, the CDR3 is TGTGCCAGCAGTACCACTAGCGGGAGTTTCTACGAGCAGTACTTC. As protein: CASSTTSGSFYEQYF.